A single sample is the source of the 13 T cell receptor beta chains below, sequenced in a study of CD8+CD57+ T cells in acquired aplastic anemia. Genomic DNA provided the template from which TCR beta VDJ and CDR3 profiles were obtained. MiXCR, applied by TCRdb to the reads, yields one record per CDR3 protein. Of hundreds of thousands of distinct CDR3 sequences listed, about 70% are singletons. The specimen sequenced was sorted CD4+, CD8+, or CD8+CD57+ T cells (not recorded which) from PBMCs. These receptors were taken from a human donor in good health, serving as a control.

As to this clonotype: This may stem from a read error, because a much larger clone lies one nucleotide away. The gene calls are TRBV20-1 and TRBJ2-1, with D possibly being TRBD1 or TRBD2 (5 bases each). The CDR3 extends over 14 amino acids. Germline V gene data show CDR1 as DFQATT and CDR2 as SNEGSKA (reference sequence). The CDR3 region has the DNA TGCAGTGCTATGCCAGGGACCACCTACAATGGGCAGTTCTTC. Translated: CSAMPGTTYNGQFF.

This clonotype was seen only once. The genes are TRBV20-1 and TRBJ2-7; D is tentatively TRBD1 or TRBD2 (5 bases each). V lost 5 bases and J 5 bases, leaving 25 bases between the germline ends. The CDR3 is 16 amino acids. Germline assignment: CDR1 DFQATT and CDR2 SNEGSKA (reference sequence). CDR3 in DNA: TGCAGTGCTCAGCGGATCCACTGGGGGACGTTCGACGAGCAGTACTTC. This gives the protein CSAQRIHWGTFDEQYF.

Details on this clonotype: Relative to the germline gene, one junction end is altered; a read error may explain this. V gene TRBV10-3 combines with J gene TRBJ2-5; TRBD2 aligns across 10 bases. This CDR3 is 15 amino acids long. Looked up from germline, CDR1 is ENHRY and CDR2 is SYGVKD. Written as DNA, the CDR3 is TGTGCCATCAGCGTAGCGGGGGGAGTTCAAGGGACCCGGTACTTC. Amino acid sequence: CAISVAGGVQGTRYF.

Worth noting for this clonotype: An end of the junction differs from the germline gene, which may be a read error. The V call is TRBV7-3, the J call TRBJ1-6, with D hard to call. Looked up from germline, CDR1 is SGHTA and CDR2 is FQGTGA. The CDR3 length is 13 residues. This chain's CDR3 is CASSFGTYEPHHW. DNA for the CDR3: TGTGCCAGCAGCTTTGGCACTTACGAGCCCCACCACTGG.

The chain uses TRBV19 and TRBJ1-5, with TRBD1 identical over 10 bases. Germline CDR1 is LNHDA and CDR2 is SQIVND (reference sequence). CDR3 length equals 14 residues. With V trimmed by 9 bases and J by 5 bases, 7 bases remained unmatched. CDR3 loop: CASTGQGGDQPQHF. Here the CDR3 DNA reads TGTGCCAGCACCGGACAGGGGGGAGATCAGCCCCAGCATTTT.

Note on this clonotype: A much larger clone is a single base away; this may be a read error. The V and J genes are TRBV5-1 and TRBJ1-6, with D unresolved. The CDR3 is 15 residues long. Germline V CDR1 and CDR2: SGHRS, YFSETQ. V lost 4 bases and J lost 9, with 17 bases in between. The CDR3 reads CASSNSRRDSSPLHF. The CDR3 DNA reads TGCGCCAGCAGCAATAGTAGGCGGGATTCTTCACCCCTCCACTTT.

This clonotype came up many times. A junction boundary mismatches the germline segment, possibly from a read error. The chain uses TRBV5-1 and TRBJ2-3; the D is unclear. This CDR3 region has 11 residues. The V gene's germline CDR1 is SGHRS and CDR2 YFSETQ. CDR3 in DNA: TGTGCCAGTAGCAACACAGATACGCAGTATTTT. This codes for CASSNTDTQYF.

Points on this clonotype: The junction departs from germline at one end; a sequencing error may be responsible. The rearrangement joins TRBV7-3 to TRBJ2-2; D call uncertain. This CDR3 spans 16 amino acids. Germline CDR1 SGHTA, CDR2 FQGTGA. In DNA form, the CDR3 reads TGCGCCAGCAGCTTAGAGACACGACGGAACACCGGGGAGCTGTTTTTT. As protein: CASSLETRRNTGELFF.

The chain joins TRBV15 to TRBJ1-2; 9 positions match TRBD1. This CDR3 is built from 15 residues. The germline V gene encodes CDR1 LNHNV and CDR2 YYDKDF (reference sequence). V lost 3 bases to trimming and J lost 7 bases; unmatched junction nucleotides: 9. The CDR3 nucleotides read TGTGCCACCAGCAGGGATAACAGGGGGCAGGGTGGCTACACCTTC. Its protein product is CATSRDNRGQGGYTF.

Worth noting for this clonotype: A junction boundary mismatches the germline segment, possibly from a read error. The chain uses TRBV19 and TRBJ2-7; 8 positions match TRBD1. The CDR3 is 12 residues long. Germline V gene lookup returns CDR1 LNHDA and CDR2 SQIVND (reference sequence). The CDR3 is CASSWDRICGNF. CDR3 in DNA: TGTGCCAGTAGTTGGGACAGGATATGCGGGAACTTC. The complete variable domain, with remaining parts taken from reference TRBV19 and TRBJ2-7, reads DGGITQSPKYLFRKEGQNVTLSCEQNLNHDAMYWYRQDPGQGLRLIYYSQIVNDFQKGDIAEGYSVSREKKESFPLTVTSAQKNPTAFYLCASSWDRICGNFGPGTRLTVT.

The sample holds many counts of this clonotype. The chain is built from TRBV7-9 and TRBJ1-5, with D possibly being TRBD1 (6 bases). This CDR3 has 20 residues. The V gene's germline CDR1 is SEHNR and CDR2 FQNEAQ (reference sequence). With 1 base removed from V and 4 bases from J, the gap between germline ends came to 26 bases. This CDR3 is CASSLVGGSFQAAGNQPQHF. CDR3 DNA sequence: TGTGCCAGCAGCTTAGTAGGGGGGAGCTTTCAGGCGGCAGGAAATCAGCCCCAGCATTTT.

The sample holds a few counts of this clonotype. V and J are TRBV12-3 or TRBV12-4 and TRBJ1-1; D perhaps matches TRBD1 (5 bases). V lost 5 bases to trimming and J lost 2 bases, with 9 bases between them. The CDR3 runs to 13 residues. The CDR3 DNA reads TGTGCCAGCAGTCTTTGGGACAACACTGAAGCTTTCTTT. It translates to CASSLWDNTEAFF.

The chain joins TRBV29-1 to TRBJ1-2; D remains ambiguous. Trimming cost V 7 bases and J 14 bases, with 20 bases left between them. The CDR3 is 11 amino acids. Germline loops: CDR1 SQVTM, CDR2 ANQGSEA. CDR3 DNA: TGCAGCGCCGTGGATCCTCGGGAGCAGACCTTC. Its translation is CSAVDPREQTF.